The 10 T cell receptor beta chains below come from one sample, sequenced in a study of T cell repertoires in cytomegalovirus infection. No cognate antigen is known for these TCRs. TCRdb ran MiXCR on the reads and lists one entry per CDR3 protein. This table has about 920,000 distinct CDR3 sequences, around 29% appearing once. Sequenced material: cultured CD8+ T cells from PBMCs, taken from culture after CMV antigen stimulation. The origin of the receptors is a human donor in good health (CMV status not recorded). Some clones in this sample may be carry-over from other donors' samples.

This clonotype was counted at least ten times. This chain joins TRBV27 and TRBJ1-1; TRBD1 agrees at 8 bases. Germline V lookup: CDR1 MNHEY, CDR2 SMNVEV (reference sequence). V lost 5 bases and J lost 5; bases outside the gene matches: 4. The CDR3 length is 13 residues. The CDR3 loop reads CASSRQGYTEAFF. The CDR3 coding sequence is TGTGCCAGCAGTCGACAGGGGTATACTGAAGCTTTCTTT.

This chain uses TRBV6-6 with TRBJ2-2, with a weak D call TRBD1 (6 bases). The V and J ends lost 1 base and 7 bases respectively, with 13 bases between them. Germline V lookup: CDR1 MNHNY, CDR2 SVGAGI (reference sequence). The CDR3 runs to 15 residues. CDR3 protein: CASSYLGQGIGELFF. The CDR3 coding sequence is TGTGCCAGCAGTTACTTAGGTCAGGGGATCGGGGAGCTGTTTTTT.

This clonotype has a count of ten or more. The rearrangement links TRBV7-6 to TRBJ1-1, with D unresolved. The V gene's germline CDR1 is SGHVS and CDR2 FNYEAQ. V shed 3 bases and J shed 4 bases, with 15 bases lying between them. The length of the CDR3 is 15 residues. The CDR3 spells CASSFGFLGSTEAFF. The DNA of the CDR3 is TGTGCCAGCAGCTTTGGCTTTTTGGGGAGCACTGAAGCTTTCTTT.

The rearrangement joins TRBV6-2 or TRBV6-3 to TRBJ1-1; unclear D gene. CDR3 length: 12 residues. Germline assignment: CDR1 MNHEY and CDR2 SVGEGT. V was trimmed by 7 bases and J by 5 bases, leaving 11 bases between them. CDR3: CASNPGRTEAFF. The CDR3 bases are TGTGCCAGCAACCCTGGACGGACTGAAGCTTTCTTT.

This clonotype was seen repeatedly, ten times or more. V is TRBV27 and J is TRBJ2-1, with TRBD2 identical over 7 bases. This CDR3 contains 13 residues. V was pared by 6 bases and J by 5 bases, with 4 bases of the junction left unmatched. Per germline, CDR1 MNHEY and CDR2 SMNVEV (reference sequence). Written as DNA, the CDR3 is TGTGCCAGCAGCTTAAGCGGGGACAATGAGCAGTTCTTC. Translating gives CASSLSGDNEQFF.

The V and J genes are TRBV15 and TRBJ2-3, with 13 bases matching TRBD2. In germline, CDR1 is LNHNV, CDR2 YYDKDF (reference sequence). With V trimmed by 8 bases and J by 1 base, 3 bases remained unmatched. This CDR3 is built from 15 residues. The CDR3 DNA is TGTGCCACCCTTGGACTAGCGGGAGGCACAGATACGCAGTATTTT. Its protein product is CATLGLAGGTDTQYF.

The rearrangement uses TRBV5-5 and TRBJ2-1; D gene unclear. Per germline, CDR1 SGHKS and CDR2 YYEKEE (reference sequence). The CDR3 covers 12 residues. V shed 5 bases and J shed 1 base, with 4 bases lying between them. CDR3 loop: CASRPSYNEQFF. The CDR3 DNA sequence: TGTGCCAGCAGACCTTCCTACAATGAGCAGTTCTTC.

This chain links TRBV2 with TRBJ2-1; D remains ambiguous. Germline values: CDR1 SNHLY, CDR2 FYNNEI. The CDR3 spans 13 residues. V shed 4 bases and J shed 10 bases, with 14 bases lying between them. CDR3 amino acids: CASSGRPPREQFF. The DNA of the CDR3 is TGTGCCAGCAGTGGGCGCCCGCCGCGCGAGCAGTTCTTC.

This clonotype came up a few times. The chain has TRBV7-6 and TRBJ2-6, with 7 positions matching TRBD2. This CDR3 comprises 17 residues. Germline V gene sequence: CDR1 SGHVS, CDR2 FNYEAQ. V was clipped by 6 bases and J by 1 base; unmatched bases: 9. This CDR3 is CASSGGGITSGANVLTF. Written as DNA, the CDR3 is TGTGCCAGCAGTGGGGGGGGGATAACATCTGGGGCCAACGTCCTGACTTTC.

J is TRBJ2-7 and V is TRBV12-3 or TRBV12-4; D may be TRBD2 (6 bases). V lost 8 bases and J lost 7, with 18 bases in between. The length of the CDR3 is 13 residues. CDR3 residues: CASCGDRKSEQYF. The CDR3 coding sequence is TGTGCCAGCTGCGGGGACCGTAAGTCGGAGCAGTACTTC.